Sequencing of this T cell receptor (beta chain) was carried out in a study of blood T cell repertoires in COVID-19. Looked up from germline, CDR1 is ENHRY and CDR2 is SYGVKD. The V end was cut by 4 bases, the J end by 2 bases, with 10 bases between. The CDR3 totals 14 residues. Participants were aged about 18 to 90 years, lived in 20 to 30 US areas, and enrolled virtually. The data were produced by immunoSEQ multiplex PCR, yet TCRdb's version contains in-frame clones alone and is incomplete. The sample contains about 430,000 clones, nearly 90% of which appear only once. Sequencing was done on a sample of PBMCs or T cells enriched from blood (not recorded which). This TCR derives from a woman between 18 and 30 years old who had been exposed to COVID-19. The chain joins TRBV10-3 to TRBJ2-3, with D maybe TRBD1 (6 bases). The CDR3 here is CAISGQVDTDTQYF. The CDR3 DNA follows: TGTGCCATCAGTGGACAGGTTGACACAGATACGCAGTATTTT.